The clone carrying this TCR beta chain was observed at least ten times. Its antigen is undetermined. The data originate from a study of CD8 T cells in ankylosing spondylitis. Study-level findings and limits: Under 10 highly homologous variants formed a TCR beta motif that appeared characteristic of ankylosing spondylitis blood.

One entry per CDR3 protein, called by TCRdb with MiXCR from the 5' RACE reads. Among 36,000 or so distinct CDR3 sequences listed, 6% were seen once. The receptor comes from a male donor with ankylosing spondylitis or in good health (not recorded which). Sequencing used blood, either unsorted or a sorted T cell fraction (not recorded which).

The CDR3 region is CSVGGTVQETQYF. The CDR3 DNA follows: TGCAGCGTTGGAGGGACAGTCCAAGAGACCCAGTACTTC. J is TRBJ2-5 and V is TRBV29-1; TRBD1 agrees at 7 bases. CDR3 size: 13 residues. Germline V gene lookup returns CDR1 SQVTM and CDR2 ANQGSEA. J lost 1 base, V lost 4 bases, and 3 bases had no gene match.